The subject of this entry is one TCR beta chain. What it binds is not known. Germline V gene sequence: CDR1 SGHAT, CDR2 FQNNGV. This CDR3 spans 12 amino acids. Trimming removed 3 bases at V and 7 bases at J, with 6 bases between. TCRdb reprocessed the 5' RACE reads via MiXCR and lists one record per CDR3 protein. This sample has 400,000 or so distinct CDR3 sequences, with roughly 11% found just once. This sample was taken from a study of T cells after yellow fever vaccination. Study-wide results and caveats: Abundant contaminating clonotypes from the bulk population could appear in FACS-sorted repertoires. The secondary response was weaker, and its peak arrived faster, on day 5 versus 15.

The receptor was isolated from a man between 18 and 35 years old who received the YFV17D yellow fever vaccine. V is TRBV11-2 and J is TRBJ2-2; D remains unclear. Sequences were derived from PBMCs, sampled on the day of the first yellow fever vaccination. In DNA, the CDR3 is TGTGCCAGCAGCTTCAATTTCGGGGAGCTGTTTTTT. This codes for CASSFNFGELFF.